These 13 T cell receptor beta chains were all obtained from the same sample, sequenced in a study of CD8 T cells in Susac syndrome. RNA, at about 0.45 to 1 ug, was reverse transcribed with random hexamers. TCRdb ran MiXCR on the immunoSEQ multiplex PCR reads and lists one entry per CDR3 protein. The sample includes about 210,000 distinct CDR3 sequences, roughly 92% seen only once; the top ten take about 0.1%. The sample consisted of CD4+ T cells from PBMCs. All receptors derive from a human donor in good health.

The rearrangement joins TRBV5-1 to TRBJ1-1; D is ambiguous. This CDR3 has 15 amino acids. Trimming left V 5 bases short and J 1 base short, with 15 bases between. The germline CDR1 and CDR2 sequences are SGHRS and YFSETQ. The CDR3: CASSRYLTENTEAFF. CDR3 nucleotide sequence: TGCGCCAGCAGTCGCTACCTCACAGAGAACACTGAAGCTTTCTTT.

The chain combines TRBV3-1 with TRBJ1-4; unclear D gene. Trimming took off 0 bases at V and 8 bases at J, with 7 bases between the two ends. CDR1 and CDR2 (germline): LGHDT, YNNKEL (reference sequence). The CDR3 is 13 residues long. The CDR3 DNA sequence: TGTGCCAGCAGCCAAGAGGGTAAAGAAAAACTGTTTTTT. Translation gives CASSQEGKEKLFF.

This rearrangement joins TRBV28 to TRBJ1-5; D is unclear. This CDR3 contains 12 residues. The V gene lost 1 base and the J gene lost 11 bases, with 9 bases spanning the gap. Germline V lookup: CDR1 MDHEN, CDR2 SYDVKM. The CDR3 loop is CASSLSSRSQHF. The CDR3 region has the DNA TGTGCCAGCAGTTTATCCTCCCGCTCCCAGCATTTT.

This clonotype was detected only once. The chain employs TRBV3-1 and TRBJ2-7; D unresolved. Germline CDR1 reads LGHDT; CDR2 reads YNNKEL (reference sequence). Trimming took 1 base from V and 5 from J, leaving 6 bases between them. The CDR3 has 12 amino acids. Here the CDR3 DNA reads TGTGCCAGCAGCCAAGGTGCCCACGAGCAGTACTTC. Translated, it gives CASSQGAHEQYF.

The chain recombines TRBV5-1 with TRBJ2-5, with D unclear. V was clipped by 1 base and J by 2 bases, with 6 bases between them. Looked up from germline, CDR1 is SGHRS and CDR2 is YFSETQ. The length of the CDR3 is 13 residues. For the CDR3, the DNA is TGCGCCAGCAGCTTGTACCAGCAAGAGACCCAGTACTTC. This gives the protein CASSLYQQETQYF.

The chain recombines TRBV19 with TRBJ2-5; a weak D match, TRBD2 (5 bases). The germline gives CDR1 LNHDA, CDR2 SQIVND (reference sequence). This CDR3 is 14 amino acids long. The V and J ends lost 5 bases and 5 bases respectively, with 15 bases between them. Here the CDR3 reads CASSPAQRDETQYF. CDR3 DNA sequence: TGTGCCAGTAGTCCCGCCCAGAGGGATGAGACCCAGTACTTC.

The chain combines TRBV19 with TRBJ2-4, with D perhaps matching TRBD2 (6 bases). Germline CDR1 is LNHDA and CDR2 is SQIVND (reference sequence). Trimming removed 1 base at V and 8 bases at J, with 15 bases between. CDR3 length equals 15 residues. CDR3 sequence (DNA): TGTGCCAGTAGTATAGGGGGGGACCCTTGGGACATTCAGTACTTC. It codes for CASSIGGDPWDIQYF.

This CDR3 reads CASSLIQNNEQFF. The CDR3 nucleotides are TGTGCCAGCAGCTTGATACAGAACAATGAGCAGTTCTTC. This chain joins TRBV5-6 and TRBJ2-1, with no clear D. The V gene lost 1 base and the J gene lost 5 bases, with 7 bases spanning the gap. The CDR3 contains 13 residues. Germline V CDR1 and CDR2: SGHDT, YYEEEE.

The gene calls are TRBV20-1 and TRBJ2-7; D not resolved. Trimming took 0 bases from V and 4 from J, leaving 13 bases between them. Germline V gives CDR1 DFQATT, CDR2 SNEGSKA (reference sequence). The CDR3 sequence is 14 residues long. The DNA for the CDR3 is TGCAGTGCTAGAGATCGAAAGGGCAGGTACGAGCAGTACGTC. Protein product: CSARDRKGRYEQYV.

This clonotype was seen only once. The chain's CDR3 is CSAGTGGGNQPQHF. Written as DNA, the CDR3 is TGCAGTGCGGGGACAGGGGGCGGCAATCAGCCCCAGCATTTT. V usage is TRBV20-1 and J usage is TRBJ1-5; TRBD1 matches at 12 bases. The CDR3 contains 14 residues. V dropped 6 bases and J dropped 2; count of bases not matched to a gene: 2. In germline, CDR1 is DFQATT, CDR2 SNEGSKA (reference sequence).

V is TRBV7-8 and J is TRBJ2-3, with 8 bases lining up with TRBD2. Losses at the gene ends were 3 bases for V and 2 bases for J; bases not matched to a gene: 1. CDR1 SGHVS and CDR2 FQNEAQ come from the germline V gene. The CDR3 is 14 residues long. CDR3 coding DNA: TGTGCCAGCAGCTTTAGCGGGGTCACAGATACGCAGTATTTT. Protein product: CASSFSGVTDTQYF.

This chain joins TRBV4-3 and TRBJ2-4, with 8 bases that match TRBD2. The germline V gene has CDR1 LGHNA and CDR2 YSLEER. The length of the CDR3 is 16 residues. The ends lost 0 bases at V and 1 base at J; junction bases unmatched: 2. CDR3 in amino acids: CASSQDVAGAKNIQYF. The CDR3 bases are TGCGCCAGCAGCCAAGATGTAGCGGGGGCCAAAAACATTCAGTACTTC.

CDR3 sequence (DNA): TGTGCCAGCAGCACTTTGGGAGACACCGGGGAGCTGTTTTTT. Translating it yields CASSTLGDTGELFF. The chain joins TRBV9 to TRBJ2-2; a possible D gene is TRBD2 (5 bases). V was trimmed by 4 bases and J by 3 bases, leaving 10 bases between them. Germline V lookup: CDR1 SGDLS, CDR2 YYNGEE. The length of the CDR3 is 14 residues. The full variable domain, its missing parts supplied by reference TRBV9 and TRBJ2-2, is DSGVTQTPKHLITATGQRVTLRCSPRSGDLSVYWYQQSLDQGLQFLIQYYNGEERAKGNILERFSAQQFPDLHSELNLSSLELGDSALYFCASSTLGDTGELFFGEGSRLTVL.